The subject of this entry is one T cell receptor (beta chain). Its target is not known. These data belong to a study of tumor and adjacent non-tumor tissue in lung cancer. Overall study: Stage I to III disease affected 10 men and roughly 5 women aged about 31 to 76.

Study-wide findings and caveats: Patients with more diverse tumor TCRs had worse survival. Top 100 clones took a larger repertoire share in normal lung. TCR diversity was significantly greater in tumor than normal lung tissue.

TCRbeta libraries were built with three rounds of nested PCR, modified from ARM-PCR. TCRdb re-called the multiplex PCR reads with MiXCR, one entry per CDR3 protein. The repertoire holds about 68,000 distinct CDR3 sequences, about 61% seen once, with 20% in the top ten. The CDR3 spans 14 residues. Germline CDR1 and CDR2: ENHRY and SYGVKD. Trimming left V 3 bases short and J 9 bases short, with 18 bases between. No cell sorting was done before RNA was extracted from the tissue. Sequencing was carried out using lung tumor tissue. The chain carries TRBV10-3 and TRBJ2-7; D tentatively reads TRBD1 or TRBD2 (5 bases each). This TCR came from a middle-aged man with non-small cell lung cancer. The CDR3 region has the DNA TGTGCCATCAGTGAATCGAGAGGGGCATCGAGGCAGTACTTC. Translated, it gives CAISESRGASRQYF.